This T cell receptor (beta chain) is drawn from a study of blood T cells in healthy people across ages. Deletions cut 7 bases from V and 3 bases from J, with 16 bases between. Germline values: CDR1 ENHRY, CDR2 SYGVKD. The CDR3 length is 14 residues. The authors ran a second PCR of 7 to 11 cycles using a sample-barcoded 5' primer and a J-beta primer mix. Each cDNA molecule was tagged by a template-switch adaptor with 12 random nucleotides. TCRdb reanalysed the 5' RACE reads using MiXCR and keeps one entry per CDR3 protein. The sample holds some 930,000 distinct CDR3 sequences, about 28% seen once. Regarding the study as a whole: Donor CMV status, an unknown factor, possibly confounded changes in expanded clonotypes.

On this clonotype itself: Its antigen is unknown. A read error is possible here, since a much larger clone lies one base away.

These data were also reused for a study on T cells of mothers and their children.

The chain uses TRBV10-3 and TRBJ2-7; no reliable D call. The sequence was obtained from a woman in her thirties or forties in good health. The specimen was blood. This CDR3 reads CAINEVELYYEQYF. The CDR3 region has the DNA TGTGCCATCAATGAAGTAGAACTGTACTACGAGCAGTACTTC.